The 13 T cell receptor beta chains listed next were all sequenced from one sample in a study of blood T cells in healthy people across ages. Through a sample-barcoded 5' primer and a J-beta primer mix, a second PCR was run for about 6 to 11 cycles. TCRdb itself ran the 5' RACE reads through MiXCR, one entry per CDR3 protein. The data show about 1.8 million distinct CDR3 sequences, around half seen once. The sample comprised blood. These TCRs come from a woman in her 40s in good health.

The V call is TRBV12-3 or TRBV12-4, the J call TRBJ2-7; 7 bases are shared with TRBD2. Judging by the DNA end, TRBJ2-5 fits better; the J call may be wrong. The CDR3 has 19 amino acids. The DNA for the CDR3 is TGTGCCAGCAGTTTAGAGCGGATTAGCCGGGACTATTGGGCGGAGACCCAGTACTTC. It codes for CASSLERISRDYWAETQYF.

The V call is TRBV2, the J call TRBJ1-2; 7 nucleotides agree with TRBD1. The CDR3 extends over 13 amino acids. V was pared by 8 bases and J by 13 bases, with 16 bases of the junction left unmatched. Looked up from germline, CDR1 is SNHLY and CDR2 is FYNNEI. This CDR3 reads CASGLPETGLVTF. For the CDR3, the DNA is TGTGCCAGCGGACTACCAGAGACAGGGCTAGTCACCTTC.

The rearrangement links TRBV25-1 to TRBJ1-6; 10 bases are shared with TRBD1. Trimming took 6 bases from V and 9 from J; bases not matched to a gene: 5. Germline V CDR1 and CDR2: MGHDK, SYGVNS. This CDR3 contains 14 residues. CDR3 loop: CASREGTGVSPLHF. CDR3 bases: TGTGCCAGCAGAGAGGGGACAGGGGTTTCACCCCTCCACTTT. Full variable domain (remainder filled in from reference TRBV25-1 and TRBJ1-6): EADIYQTPRYLVIGTGKKITLECSQTMGHDKMYWYQQDPGMELHLIHYSYGVNSTEKGDLSSESTVSRIRTEHFPLTLESARPSHTSQYLCASREGTGVSPLHFGNGTRLTVT.

The CDR3: CATSDSAQGQETQYF. DNA for the CDR3: TGTGCCACCAGTGATTCCGCTCAGGGACAAGAGACCCAGTACTTC. The V and J genes are TRBV24-1 and TRBJ2-5; D is perhaps TRBD1 (5 bases). Looked up from germline, CDR1 is KGHDR and CDR2 is SFDVKD. The CDR3 has 15 residues. Trimming left V 2 bases short and J 2 bases short, with 11 bases between.

This clonotype has just a few counts. This rearrangement joins TRBV20-1 to TRBJ2-5; D is unresolved. The CDR3 is made up of 12 amino acids. The ends were cut back, 6 bases at V and 3 bases at J, with 11 bases in the middle. Germline V lookup: CDR1 DFQATT, CDR2 SNEGSKA (reference sequence). CDR3 nucleotide sequence: TGCAGTGCCAACGGACGGAAAGAGACCCAGTACTTC. This gives the protein CSANGRKETQYF.

This clonotype was recorded a few times. V and J are TRBV29-1 and TRBJ1-6; the match to TRBD1 covers 12 bases. Germline loops: CDR1 SQVTM, CDR2 ANQGSEA. Unmatched junction bases numbered 5, after V lost 4 bases and J lost 7 bases. This CDR3 region has 15 residues. This CDR3 is CSVAPGTGGNSPLHF. CDR3 nucleotides: TGCAGCGTTGCCCCCGGGACAGGGGGCAATTCACCCCTCCACTTT.

This clonotype was picked up many times. V is TRBV6-1 and J is TRBJ2-1; D is perhaps TRBD1 or TRBD2 (5 bases each). The V end lost 8 bases, the J end lost 7 bases, and 12 bases lay between the germline ends. The CDR3 is 12 residues long. Germline-derived CDR1 and CDR2 are MNHNS and SASEGT. The CDR3 bases are TGTGCCAGCGGCGAGGGGTTGAATGAGCAGTTCTTC. This gives the protein CASGEGLNEQFF.

This chain connects TRBV2 to TRBJ2-1; TRBD2 is a possible D gene (6 bases). The V end was cut by 2 bases, the J end by 5 bases, with 10 bases between. The CDR3 loop spans 14 amino acids. Germline CDR1 and CDR2: SNHLY and FYNNEI. This CDR3 is CASSEWAGHNEQFF. The CDR3, as DNA: TGTGCCAGCAGTGAATGGGCGGGGCACAATGAGCAGTTCTTC.

V usage is TRBV28 and J usage is TRBJ1-6; TRBD1 agrees at 9 bases. Germline V gene data show CDR1 as MDHEN and CDR2 as SYDVKM. This CDR3 is 17 amino acids long. J gave up 7 bases and V 6 bases, and 13 bases lay outside the gene matches. The CDR3 DNA sequence: TGTGCCAGCAGCATCATACAGGGGGCCCCTAGGAATTCACCCCTCCACTTT. Its protein is CASSIIQGAPRNSPLHF.

This clonotype was observed a few times. The chain couples TRBV20-1 to TRBJ2-1; D not certain. Trimming shortened V by 5 bases and J by 10 bases, and 15 bases separated the two germline ends. This CDR3 has 12 residues. CDR1 and CDR2 (germline): DFQATT, SNEGSKA (reference sequence). The CDR3 DNA is TGCAGTGCTGCGACTCGGCTGGGGGAGCAGTTCTTC. Translated: CSAATRLGEQFF.

The CDR3 region has the DNA TGTGCCAGCAGGCGTCGAGCAGAGGGGACAGATACGCAGTATTTT. Translating it yields CASRRRAEGTDTQYF. The V call is TRBV6-6, the J call TRBJ2-3; D may be TRBD1 or TRBD2 (5 bases each). Germline lookup yields CDR1 MNHNY and CDR2 SVGAGI (reference sequence). The length of the CDR3 is 15 residues. The V and J ends lost 6 bases and 3 bases respectively, with 16 bases between them.

At least ten counts were recorded for this clonotype. The chain has TRBV7-2 and TRBJ2-4, with 11 bases fitting TRBD1. The CDR3 is 16 residues long. The germline V gene encodes CDR1 SGHTA and CDR2 FQGNSA. V shed 4 bases and J 0 bases; nucleotides not matched to a gene: 2. CDR3 residues: CASSSDRGPAKNIQYF. Written as DNA, the CDR3 is TGTGCCAGCAGCTCGGACAGGGGGCCAGCCAAAAACATTCAGTACTTC.

The chain employs TRBV3-1 and TRBJ2-5; TRBD2 matches at 14 bases. This CDR3 has 16 amino acids. Germline trimming cut 6 bases from V and 5 bases from J; bases unmatched to any gene: 8. Germline assignment: CDR1 LGHDT and CDR2 YNNKEL (reference sequence). The CDR3 is CASRGTSGGHLETQYF. The CDR3 DNA sequence: TGTGCCAGCAGGGGGACTAGCGGGGGCCACTTGGAGACCCAGTACTTC.